This T cell receptor (beta chain) stems from a study of PD-L1 blockade in urothelial cancer. Study-level background: Counts from blood samples showed a median of around 150,000 T cells. Whole-study findings and limits: Those with durable benefit had larger increases in tumor-associated blood clones at 3 weeks.

The CDR3 consists of 16 residues. Per germline, CDR1 SGHRS and CDR2 YFSETQ. Losses at the gene ends were 0 bases for V and 4 bases for J; bases not matched to a gene: 7. Time point defined: pretreatment peripheral blood. Profiling relied on immunoSEQ multiplex PCR, and the TCRdb table lists in-frame clones only, not all of them. The top ten clones hold more than 9% of a sample with about 49,000 clones, about four fifths of them seen once. Worth noting for this clone: Its antigen is not known.

Sequencing was performed on PBMCs, taken around atezolizumab (anti-PD-L1) treatment. The chain joins TRBV5-1 to TRBJ2-1; 7 bases map to TRBD2. The TCR comes from a man between 65 and 85 years old with urothelial cancer. As DNA, the CDR3 is TGCGCCAGCAGCTTGGTGGCTAGCGGTCCTTACAATGAGCAGTTCTTC. Translated, it gives CASSLVASGPYNEQFF.